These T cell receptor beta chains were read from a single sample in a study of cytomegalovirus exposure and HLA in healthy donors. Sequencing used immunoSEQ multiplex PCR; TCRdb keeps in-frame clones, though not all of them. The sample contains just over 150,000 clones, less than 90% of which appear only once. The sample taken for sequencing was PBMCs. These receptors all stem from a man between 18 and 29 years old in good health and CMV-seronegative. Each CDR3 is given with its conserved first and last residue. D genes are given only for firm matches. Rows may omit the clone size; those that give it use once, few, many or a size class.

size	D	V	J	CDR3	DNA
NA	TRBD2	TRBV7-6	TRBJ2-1	CASSSLSGGAYEQFF	TGTGCCAGCAGCTCCCTGAGCGGGGGGGCCTATGAGCAGTTCTTC
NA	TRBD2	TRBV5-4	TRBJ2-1	CASSSGTSYEQFF	TGTGCCAGCAGCTCCGGGACTAGCTATGAGCAGTTCTTC
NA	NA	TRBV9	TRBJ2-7	CASSVSPYTLHEQYF	TGTGCCAGCAGCGTAAGCCCTTATACGTTACACGAGCAGTACTTC
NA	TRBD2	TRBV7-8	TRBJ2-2	CASSRTSGRRDTGELFF	TGTGCCAGCAGCCGGACTAGCGGGAGGCGGGACACCGGGGAGCTGTTTTTT
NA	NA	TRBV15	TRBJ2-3	CATSRQITDTQYF	TGTGCCACCTCTAGGCAGATCACAGATACGCAGTATTTT
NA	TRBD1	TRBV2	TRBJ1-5	CASSTGQGRGRSAQHF	TGTGCCAGCAGTACGGGACAGGGCCGGGGTCGATCAGCCCAGCATTTT
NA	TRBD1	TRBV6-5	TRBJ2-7	CAIGQASYEQYF	TGTGCCATCGGACAGGCCTCCTACGAGCAGTACTTC
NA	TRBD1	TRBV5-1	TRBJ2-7	CASSLGTQGEWYEQYF	TGCGCCAGCAGCTTGGGAACACAGGGGGAATGGTACGAGCAGTACTTC
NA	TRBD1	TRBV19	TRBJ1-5	CASTLGTGCNQPQHF	TGTGCCAGTACACTCGGGACAGGCTGTAATCAGCCCCAGCATTTT
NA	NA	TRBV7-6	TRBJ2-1	CASSLATSYNEQFF	TGTGCCAGCAGCTTAGCGACTAGTTACAATGAGCAGTTCTTC
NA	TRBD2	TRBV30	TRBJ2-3	CAWSRVAGADTQYF	TGTGCCTGGAGTAGAGTAGCGGGGGCTGATACGCAGTATTTT
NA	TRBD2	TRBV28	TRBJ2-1	CASSLLAGANSYNEQFF	TGTGCCAGCAGTTTGCTAGCGGGAGCCAACTCCTACAATGAGCAGTTCTTC
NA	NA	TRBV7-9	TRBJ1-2	CASSLGDYYGYTF	TGTGCCAGCAGCTTAGGTGACTACTATGGCTACACCTTC
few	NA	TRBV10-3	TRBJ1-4	CATRDMFGNEKLFF	TGTGCCACCCGGGACATGTTTGGGAATGAAAAACTGTTTTTT
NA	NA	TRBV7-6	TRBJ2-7	CASSPTGTAYEQYF	TGTGCCAGCAGCCCTACAGGGACCGCCTACGAGCAGTACTTC
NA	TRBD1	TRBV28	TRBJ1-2	CASSRDRELYGYTF	TGTGCCAGCAGCCGAGACAGGGAACTCTATGGCTACACCTTC